This is a list of T cell receptor beta chains from one sample in a study of T-cell memory formation after mild COVID-19. TCRdb passed the 5' RACE reads through MiXCR, listing each CDR3 protein once. The sample lists 250,000 to 350,000 distinct CDR3 sequences, roughly a fifth occurring once. The sequenced material came from PBMCs or a T cell subset sorted from them (not recorded which). The source is a man between 18 and 29 years old who had mild COVID-19 (a few samples of this study predate the infection). Cell type and time point are not known. Both conserved end residues are part of each CDR3. Fields, in order: V gene, clone size, J gene, D gene, CDR3 DNA, CDR3 protein. D genes are given only for firm matches. Not all rows give a size; the values are once, few, many and, for expanded clones, a class.

TRBV29-1	few	TRBJ2-3	NA	TGCAGCGTTGGTCGGAGACTCACAGATACGCAGTATTTT	CSVGRRLTDTQYF
TRBV12-3/TRBV12-4	NA	TRBJ2-4	NA	TGTGCCAGCAGTTTGGGGGGCGGGAGCATTCAGTACTTC	CASSLGGGSIQYF
TRBV7-2	few	TRBJ1-5	NA	TGTGCCAGCAGCTTAGTGCCAGAGAGCAATCAGCCCCAGCATTTT	CASSLVPESNQPQHF
TRBV2	NA	TRBJ2-5	NA	TGTGCCAGTAAAATTAGCGGTCCCCAAGAGACCCAGTACTTC	CASKISGPQETQYF
TRBV14	few	TRBJ1-2	NA	TGTGCCAGCAGCCAAGCCGTCAGGGGCGGCTACACCTTC	CASSQAVRGGYTF
TRBV7-6	NA	TRBJ2-1	TRBD1	TGTGCCAGCAGCCGAGGACCCGGACAGGGTTTAGGTGAGCAGTTCTTC	CASSRGPGQGLGEQFF
TRBV7-2	few	TRBJ2-3	NA	TGTGCCAGCAGCTACAGGGCAGATACGCAGTATTTT	CASSYRADTQYF
TRBV5-1	NA	TRBJ1-4	NA	TGCGCCAGCAGCTTGGACAGCCCTAATGAAAAACTGTTTTTT	CASSLDSPNEKLFF
TRBV5-1	NA	TRBJ1-3	TRBD1	TGCGCCAGCAGTAGGGAAGGACAGGGGAGCGGAAACACCATATATTTT	CASSREGQGSGNTIYF
TRBV14	NA	TRBJ1-2	NA	TGTGCCAGCAGCCAAGATCTAGGTGGATTTAACTATGGCTACACCTTC	CASSQDLGGFNYGYTF
TRBV3-1	few	TRBJ2-1	TRBD2	TGTGCCAGCAGCCTCAAGAGTAGCGGGGCGGGGTGGAATGAGCAGTTCTTC	CASSLKSSGAGWNEQFF
TRBV7-2	NA	TRBJ1-2	NA	TGTGCCAGCAGCCCAATGGGAACCTATGGCTACACCTTC	CASSPMGTYGYTF
TRBV27	few	TRBJ2-7	NA	TGTGCCAGCAGTTTATTTGGGGGGTCCTACGAGCAGTACTTC	CASSLFGGSYEQYF
TRBV7-2	few	TRBJ1-2	NA	TGTGCCAGCAGCAGCCCTTTGGGGGGCGGTTATGGCTACACCTTC	CASSSPLGGGYGYTF
TRBV6-6	NA	TRBJ2-3	TRBD2	TGTGCCAGCAGCCCCGGCGCGGGGGGCACAGATACGCAGTATTTT	CASSPGAGGTDTQYF
TRBV5-8	NA	TRBJ2-2	TRBD1	TGTGCCAGCCAAGGACAGGGAGGCACCGGGGAGCTGTTTTTT	CASQGQGGTGELFF
TRBV6-2/TRBV6-3	NA	TRBJ1-2	TRBD1	TGTGCCAGCAGTTCCGACAGGGGTAGAAGGCTGGACTATGGCTACACCTTC	CASSSDRGRRLDYGYTF
TRBV20-1	NA	TRBJ2-3	NA	TGCAGTGTCTTGCGGGGGCCCTATAGCACAGATACGCAGTATTTT	CSVLRGPYSTDTQYF
TRBV15	once	TRBJ1-6	TRBD1	TGTGCCACCAGCAGAGATCGGGACAGGGCGTCACCCCTCCACTTT	CATSRDRDRASPLHF
TRBV7-2	NA	TRBJ2-2	TRBD2	TGTGCCACCAACTCCGGGGGGGCTAAGGAGCTGTTTTTT	CATNSGGAKELFF
TRBV24-1	few	TRBJ2-1	NA	TGTGCCACCAGTGGAAGGTACTATCACAACAATGAGCAGTTCTTC	CATSGRYYHNNEQFF
TRBV7-2	few	TRBJ1-4	NA	TGTGCCAGCAGCTCAGGGCTTGCGGGCGCGGGTGAAAAACTGTTTTTT	CASSSGLAGAGEKLFF
TRBV5-4	NA	TRBJ2-7	NA	TGTGCCAGCAGCTCCGGATCTCCCGTACTCGAGCAGTACTTC	CASSSGSPVLEQYF
TRBV7-2	few	TRBJ2-7	TRBD2	TGTGCCAGCAGCCTGCTAGCGGGGGGCCGCTACGAGCAGTACTTC	CASSLLAGGRYEQYF
TRBV4-1	few	TRBJ1-5	NA	TGCGCCAGCAGCGGGATGGGGCGCGGCAATCAGCCCCAGCATTTT	CASSGMGRGNQPQHF
TRBV7-2	NA	TRBJ2-6	NA	TGTGCCACCAACCCTACAGGGATTACTGGGGCCAACGTCCTGACTTTC	CATNPTGITGANVLTF
TRBV4-1	few	TRBJ2-7	NA	TGCGCCAGCAGCCAGGCTTCGGGGCTCTACGAGCAGTACTTC	CASSQASGLYEQYF
TRBV28	few	TRBJ1-5	NA	TGTGCCAGCGCAATTCCCGGTCGCAATCAGCCCCAGCATTTT	CASAIPGRNQPQHF
TRBV5-6	NA	TRBJ1-1	NA	TGTGCCAGCAGCTTGGCTCCTCAGGGGAACACTGAAGCTTTCTTT	CASSLAPQGNTEAFF
TRBV9	few	TRBJ1-2	NA	TGTGCCAGCAGCGTAGGACAGTCCGATGGCTACACCTTC	CASSVGQSDGYTF
TRBV28	many	TRBJ2-1	TRBD2	TGTGCCAGCAGTTCACTGGCGGGGGGCTTCTACAATGAGCAGTTCTTC	CASSSLAGGFYNEQFF
TRBV4-1	many	TRBJ2-1	TRBD1	TGCGCCAGCAGCCAAACGCGAAACAGGGGTGAGGGCAATGAGCAGTTCTTC	CASSQTRNRGEGNEQFF
TRBV10-3	NA	TRBJ1-2	TRBD1	TGTGCCATCAGCTCCACAGGGGTCGACTATGGCTACACCTTC	CAISSTGVDYGYTF
TRBV5-1	few	TRBJ2-5	NA	TGCGCCAGCAGCTTGGCGGGACACCCAGAGACCCAGTACTTC	CASSLAGHPETQYF
TRBV29-1	few	TRBJ2-5	TRBD2	TGCAGCGTTGAAGATCGGGGGGAAAGGGAGACCCAGTACTTC	CSVEDRGERETQYF
TRBV6-6	few	TRBJ1-4	NA	TGTGCCAGCAGAGGACAATTTAATGAAAAACTGTTTTTT	CASRGQFNEKLFF
TRBV7-3	few	TRBJ2-1	NA	TGTGCCCGAACAAGGGGTCATGAGCAGTTCTTC	CARTRGHEQFF